This T cell receptor (beta chain) originates from a study of T cell responses to AZD1222 COVID-19 vaccine. Samples with a second dose at about 4 or about 12 weeks were pooled together. Profiling relied on immunoSEQ multiplex PCR, and the TCRdb table lists in-frame clones only, not all of them. Of about 140,000 clones detected, 90% appear once; the ten largest clones hold about 6%. The CDR3 loop spans 17 amino acids. Germline V lookup: CDR1 SGHNT, CDR2 YYREEE (reference sequence). J lost 2 bases, V lost 4 bases, and 14 bases had no gene match. This specimen consisted of peripheral blood, obtained 28 days after the second AZD1222 dose. The chain joins TRBV5-4 to TRBJ2-5; 7 positions agree with TRBD1. This clonotype was obtained from an adult who received the AZD1222 COVID-19 vaccine. DNA for the CDR3: TGTGCCAGCAGCACAGGGGACGCGGGTTTAGGACAAGAGACCCAGTACTTC. This translates into CASSTGDAGLGQETQYF.